The entry that follows covers one T cell receptor (beta chain) sequence. Antigen unknown. The ends were cut back, 1 base at V and 5 bases at J, with 14 bases in the middle. There are 14 residues in the CDR3. Germline lookup yields CDR1 GTSNPN and CDR2 SVGIG (reference sequence). A CD45RA-negative memory subset and a CD45RA+ naive subset were separated from the CD4+ cells. The sample originates from a study of shared clonotypes between healthy human individuals. Findings and caveats of the study: The low donor count limited represented genetic and exposure-history diversity.

Data came from immunoSEQ multiplex PCR; TCRdb stores just in-frame clones and leaves some out. The sample yields some 2,500,000 clones, around 92% seen once. The TCR sequence derives from a man younger than 35 in good health. Some clones in this sample may be carry-over from other donors' samples. The chain employs TRBV30 and TRBJ2-5; possibly TRBD1 or TRBD2 for D (5 bases each). Sequencing input: naive CD4+ T cells from PBMCs. Noted subset: CD45RA+ positively selected. The CDR3 DNA sequence: TGTGCCTGGAGTGCTTTGGGGGTGGGGGAGACCCAGTACTTC. It encodes CAWSALGVGETQYF. Complete variable domain (other parts from reference TRBV30 and TRBJ2-5): SQTIHQWPATLVQPVGSPLSLECTVEGTSNPNLYWYRQAAGRGLQLLFYSVGIGQISSEVPQNLSASRPQDRQFILSSKKLLLSDSGFYLCAWSALGVGETQYFGPGTRLLVL.